This TCR beta chain was found in a study of shared clonotypes between healthy human individuals. Findings and caveats of the study: Apart from blood, nothing was sampled; tissue repertoires likely differ. Clonotype sharing across donors was expected to vary with sequencing depth. Compared with clonotypes that all four donors shared, non-shared clonotypes had lower generation probabilities.

The CDR3 consists of 15 residues. V dropped 0 bases and J dropped 3 bases, with 9 bases sitting between them. Germline CDR1 and CDR2: SGHTA and FQGTGA. Nashville, Tennessee was home to all donors, each a Caucasian adult. Profiled with immunoSEQ multiplex PCR; TCRdb holds only in-frame clones, not every one. This sample has 600,000 to 750,000 clones, with 90% found just once. Notes on this clone: Its specificity is not known.

The rearrangement joins TRBV7-3 to TRBJ2-1; possibly TRBD2 for D (6 bases). The sequence was collected from a young man in good health. Some clones in this sample may be carry-over from other donors' samples. Source material: memory CD8+ T cells from PBMCs. Noted subset: CD45RO+ cells pooled with CCR7-negative TemRA cells. The CDR3 reads CASSLTGGLYNEQFF. The CDR3 nucleotides read TGTGCCAGCAGCTTAACTGGGGGACTCTACAATGAGCAGTTCTTC.